These 8 T cell receptor beta chains were sequenced from one sample in a study of sequential checkpoint blockade in melanoma. Produced via immunoSEQ multiplex PCR; TCRdb's table is partial and in-frame only. Altogether 15,000 to 20,000 clones are present, 90% to 95% being singletons, with the ten largest covering under 25%. Treatment meaning: randomized to nivolumab then ipilimumab (arm A) or the reverse (arm B). Sequenced here: CD8+ T cells sorted from blood (inferred from file names), sampled from a patient given nivolumab and ipilimumab in sequence. The receptors were sampled from a human donor with melanoma.

The rearrangement joins TRBV27 to TRBJ1-2, with a weak D call TRBD1 (6 bases). Germline V CDR1 and CDR2: MNHEY, SMNVEV (reference sequence). With 8 bases removed from V and 0 bases from J, the gap between germline ends came to 16 bases. The CDR3 runs to 15 residues. The CDR3 is CASSGGGPSNYGYTF. Here the CDR3 DNA reads TGTGCCAGCTCCGGGGGGGGCCCCTCTAACTATGGCTACACCTTC.

The chain employs TRBV19 and TRBJ2-7; the D is unclear. V lost 2 bases and J lost 5, with 13 bases in between. CDR3 size: 14 residues. CDR1 is LNHDA and CDR2 is SQIVND in the germline V gene (reference sequence). The CDR3 loop is CASSILENPNEQYF. Written as DNA, the CDR3 is TGTGCCAGTAGTATATTGGAGAACCCTAACGAGCAGTACTTC.

V and J are TRBV19 and TRBJ2-7; 12 nucleotides line up with TRBD2. This CDR3 spans 14 amino acids. With 4 bases clipped from V and 3 bases from J, the junction kept 1 base outside the gene matches. CDR1 LNHDA and CDR2 SQIVND come from the germline V gene (reference sequence). CDR3 sequence: CASSTTSGSYEQYF. DNA for the CDR3: TGTGCCAGTAGTACGACTAGCGGGAGCTACGAGCAGTACTTC.

The V and J genes are TRBV27 and TRBJ1-5; the D is unclear. Germline assignment: CDR1 MNHEY and CDR2 SMNVEV (reference sequence). The CDR3 sequence is 14 residues long. Trimming shortened V by 0 bases and J by 2 bases, and 5 bases separated the two germline ends. CDR3 sequence reads: CASSLSSGNQPQHF. The CDR3, as DNA: TGTGCCAGCAGTTTATCGTCCGGCAATCAGCCCCAGCATTTT.

The chain carries TRBV4-2 and TRBJ2-7, with TRBD2 matching 12 bases. V shed 0 bases, J shed 0 bases, and the junction held 6 bases outside the gene matches. The CDR3 extends over 18 amino acids. Germline V gene data show CDR1 as LGHNA and CDR2 as YNFKEQ. The CDR3 DNA sequence: TGTGCCAGCAGCCAAGATCTTCTGACTAGCGGGAGCTCCTACGAGCAGTACTTC. Its translation: CASSQDLLTSGSSYEQYF.

This clone was counted a few times. The rearrangement uses TRBV28 and TRBJ1-2; 9 nucleotides match TRBD1. CDR3 size: 14 residues. CDR1 MDHEN and CDR2 SYDVKM come from the germline V gene. V was clipped by 3 bases and J by 3 bases; unmatched bases: 2. CDR3 DNA: TGTGCCAGCAGTTTGGACAGGGGAGACTATGGCTACACCTTC. As protein: CASSLDRGDYGYTF.

V gene TRBV4-3 combines with J gene TRBJ1-2; 7 positions match TRBD1. Germline V gene sequence: CDR1 LGHNA, CDR2 YSLEER. Trimming removed 4 bases from V and 7 bases from J; junction bases left unmatched: 18. The CDR3 runs to 17 residues. DNA for the CDR3: TGCGCCAGCAGCCGGAGCAGGGACAGAACAGACTTGGGTGGCTACACCTTC. Its protein is CASSRSRDRTDLGGYTF.

This rearrangement joins TRBV2 to TRBJ2-7, with 7 bases fitting TRBD1. V lost 7 bases, J lost 5 bases, and 5 bases stayed unmatched. The CDR3 has 12 amino acids. Germline V gene sequence: CDR1 SNHLY, CDR2 FYNNEI. The CDR3 DNA follows: TGTGCCAGCACAACAGGGGTCCACGAGCAGTACGTC. Protein product: CASTTGVHEQYV.